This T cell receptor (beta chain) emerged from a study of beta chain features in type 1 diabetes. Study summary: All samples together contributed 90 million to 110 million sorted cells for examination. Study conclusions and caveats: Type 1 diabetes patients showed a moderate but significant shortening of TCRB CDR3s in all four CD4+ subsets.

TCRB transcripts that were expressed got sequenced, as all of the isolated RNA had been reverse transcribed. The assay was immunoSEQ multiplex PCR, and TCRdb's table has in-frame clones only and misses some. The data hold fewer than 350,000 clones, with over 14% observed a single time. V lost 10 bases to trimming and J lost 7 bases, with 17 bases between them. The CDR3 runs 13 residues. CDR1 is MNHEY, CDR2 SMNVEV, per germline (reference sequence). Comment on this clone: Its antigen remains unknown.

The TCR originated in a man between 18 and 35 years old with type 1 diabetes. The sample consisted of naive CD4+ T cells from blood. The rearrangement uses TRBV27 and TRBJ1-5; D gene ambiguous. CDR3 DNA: TGTGCCACCGGGGAGAGGGTAGGACAGCCCCAGCATTTT. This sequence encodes CATGERVGQPQHF.